This T cell receptor (beta chain) was recorded in a study of OX40 agonist ivuxolimab in advanced cancers. In the study overall: The study treated patients with ivuxolimab, an agonistic anti-OX40 (CD134) antibody. Hepatocellular carcinoma, melanoma, renal cell or head and neck cancer affected the dose-escalation patients. Anti-PD-1, anti-PD-L1 or anti-CTLA-4 therapy given earlier was allowed, and approximately 40% had some.

Here immunoSEQ multiplex PCR was the method, and the copy in TCRdb shows in-frame clones only, minus some. Seen here are some 15,000 clones, about 90% observed once, and the top ten hold roughly 25%. Worth noting for this clone: As yet, its antigen is unknown.

Germline CDR1 reads MNHEY; CDR2 reads SMNVEV (reference sequence). CDR3 size: 17 residues. After removal of 6 bases from V and 2 bases from J, the junction contained 8 bases not matched to a gene. Study-wide results and caveats: The authors also found low normalized T-cell clonal expansion in some nonresponders.

The sequence was obtained from an adult with an advanced solid tumor such as melanoma, head and neck, liver or kidney cancer. The source was CD4+ or CD8+ T cells sorted from blood, collected in a trial of the OX40 agonist ivuxolimab. This chain joins TRBV27 and TRBJ2-1, with 12 bases that match TRBD2. CDR3 sequence reads: CASRQTSGSWTYNEQFF. The CDR3 coding sequence is TGTGCCAGCAGACAGACTAGCGGGAGTTGGACCTACAATGAGCAGTTCTTC.